This T cell receptor beta chain originates from a study of cytomegalovirus exposure and HLA in healthy donors. Study-level information: Early released data had about 85 million unique TCRs, all coming from HLA-typed donors.

In the case of this clone: Its target is unknown.

This CDR3 comprises 16 residues. Germline CDR1 and CDR2: SGHRS and YFSETQ. The J segment lost 9 bases and the V segment lost 5 bases, leaving 14 bases of the junction unmatched. The PCR was carried out with 60 Vbeta primers and 13 Jbeta primers. Only in-frame clones appear in the TCRdb table, and some are missing; sequencing was by immunoSEQ multiplex PCR. The sample contains around 200,000 clones, around 83% of which appear only once. Study results and caveats: In a later analysis, at a false discovery rate of 0.05, approximately 18,000 TCR beta sequences were associated with HLA alleles. Later analysis reportedly placed an Asian-associated ancestry cluster below the roughly 700-donor mean in N-insertions. In an earlier analysis, productive rearrangement rates for most beta V segments clustered near 87% or 30%.

This chain links TRBV5-1 with TRBJ2-1; 10 bases are shared with TRBD2. The TCR originated in a woman in her thirties or forties in good health and CMV-seronegative. Source material: PBMCs. Here the CDR3 reads CASRLLAGGPQFEQFF. The DNA for the CDR3 is TGCGCCAGCAGACTCTTAGCGGGAGGCCCCCAGTTTGAGCAGTTCTTC.